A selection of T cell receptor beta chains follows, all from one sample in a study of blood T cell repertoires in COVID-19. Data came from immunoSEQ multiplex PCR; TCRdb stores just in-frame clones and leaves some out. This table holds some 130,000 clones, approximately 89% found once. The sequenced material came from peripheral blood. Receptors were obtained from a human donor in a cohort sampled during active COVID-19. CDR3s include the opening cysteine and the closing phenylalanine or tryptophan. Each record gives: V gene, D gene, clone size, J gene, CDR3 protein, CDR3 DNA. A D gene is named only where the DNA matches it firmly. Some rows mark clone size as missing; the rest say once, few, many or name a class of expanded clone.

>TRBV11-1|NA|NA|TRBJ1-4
CASSLEPMEGEKLFF
TGTGCCAGCAGCTTAGAACCAATGGAGGGTGAAAAACTGTTTTTT
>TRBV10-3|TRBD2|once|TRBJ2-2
CAITGLAGSNTGELFF
TGTGCCATCACGGGACTAGCGGGGTCGAACACCGGGGAGCTGTTTTTT
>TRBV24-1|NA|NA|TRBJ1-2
CATSLYPNYGYTF
TGTGCCACCAGTTTATATCCTAACTATGGCTACACCTTC
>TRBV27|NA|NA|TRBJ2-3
CASSSQTTDTQYF
TGTGCCAGCAGTTCGCAGACTACAGATACGCAGTATTTT
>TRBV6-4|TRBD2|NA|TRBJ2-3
CASSVTSGKDTQYF
TGTGCCAGCAGTGTGACTAGCGGGAAAGATACGCAGTATTTT
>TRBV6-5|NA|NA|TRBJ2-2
CASGDRFTGELFF
TGTGCCAGCGGCGACAGGTTCACCGGGGAGCTGTTTTTT
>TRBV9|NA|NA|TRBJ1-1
CASSGGLGATMNTEAFF
TGTGCCAGCAGCGGAGGACTGGGGGCCACAATGAACACTGAAGCTTTCTTT
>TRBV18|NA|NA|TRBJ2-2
CASSGLQTGELFF
TGTGCCAGCTCAGGGCTACAAACCGGGGAGCTGTTTTTT
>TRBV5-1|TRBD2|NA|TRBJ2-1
CASRSPGLASGEQFF
TGCGCCAGCAGAAGCCCGGGACTAGCGAGCGGTGAGCAGTTCTTC
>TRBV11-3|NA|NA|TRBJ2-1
CASSLGGGREQFF
TGTGCCAGCAGCTTAGGGGGGGGGCGTGAGCAGTTCTTC
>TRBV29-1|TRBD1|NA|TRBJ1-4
CSVVGRGYEKLFF
TGCAGCGTTGTTGGCAGGGGGTATGAAAAACTGTTTTTT
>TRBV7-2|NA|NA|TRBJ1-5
CASSEFQFQPQHF
TGTGCCAGCAGCGAGTTTCAATTTCAGCCCCAGCATTTT
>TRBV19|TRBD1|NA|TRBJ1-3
CASRIVQGAIYF
TGTGCCAGTAGGATCGTTCAGGGGGCCATATATTTT
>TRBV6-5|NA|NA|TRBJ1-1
CASSYQREGLEAFF
TGTGCCAGCAGTTACCAAAGGGAGGGGCTTGAAGCTTTCTTT